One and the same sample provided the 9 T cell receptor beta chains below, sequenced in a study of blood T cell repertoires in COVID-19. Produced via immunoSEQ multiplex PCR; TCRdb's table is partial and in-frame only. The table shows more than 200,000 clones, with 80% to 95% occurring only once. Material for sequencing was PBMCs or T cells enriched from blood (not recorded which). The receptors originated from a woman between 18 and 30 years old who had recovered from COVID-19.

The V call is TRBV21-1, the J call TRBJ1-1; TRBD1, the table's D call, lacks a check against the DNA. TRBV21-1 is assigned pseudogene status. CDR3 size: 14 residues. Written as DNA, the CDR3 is TGTGCCAGCAGCACCAACAGGTTAGCATTTGAAGCTTTCTTT. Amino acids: CASSTNRLAFEAFF.

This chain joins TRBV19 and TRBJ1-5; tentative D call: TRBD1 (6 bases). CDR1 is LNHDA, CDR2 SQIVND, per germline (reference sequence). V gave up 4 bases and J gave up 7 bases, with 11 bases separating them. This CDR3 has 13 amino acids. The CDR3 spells CASSSTGSQPQHF. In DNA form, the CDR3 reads TGTGCCAGTAGTAGCACAGGGTCCCAGCCCCAGCATTTT.

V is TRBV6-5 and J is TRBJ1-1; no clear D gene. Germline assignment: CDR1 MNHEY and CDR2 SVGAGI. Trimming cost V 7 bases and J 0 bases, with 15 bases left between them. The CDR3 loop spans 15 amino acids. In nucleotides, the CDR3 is TGTGCCAGCACCAAAATATCCGGTATGAACACTGAAGCTTTCTTT. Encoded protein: CASTKISGMNTEAFF.

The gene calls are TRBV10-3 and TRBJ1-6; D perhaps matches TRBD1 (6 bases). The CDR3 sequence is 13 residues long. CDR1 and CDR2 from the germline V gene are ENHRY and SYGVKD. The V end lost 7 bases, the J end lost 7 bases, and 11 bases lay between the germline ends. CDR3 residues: CAITGTLNSPLHF. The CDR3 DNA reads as TGTGCCATCACCGGGACACTGAATTCACCCCTCCACTTT.

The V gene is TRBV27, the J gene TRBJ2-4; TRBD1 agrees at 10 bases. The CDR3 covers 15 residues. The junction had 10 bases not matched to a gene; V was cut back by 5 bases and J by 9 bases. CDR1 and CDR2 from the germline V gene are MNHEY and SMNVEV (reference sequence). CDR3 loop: CASSPPGQGWVIQYF. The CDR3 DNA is TGTGCCAGCAGTCCGCCGGGACAGGGGTGGGTCATTCAGTACTTC.

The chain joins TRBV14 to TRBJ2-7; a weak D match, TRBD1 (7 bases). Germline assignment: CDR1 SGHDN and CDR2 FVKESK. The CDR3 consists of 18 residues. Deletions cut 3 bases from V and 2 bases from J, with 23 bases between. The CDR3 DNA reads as TGTGCCAGCAGCCATCGGACAGGCCTGGACTATCCTACCTACGAGCAGTACTTC. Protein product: CASSHRTGLDYPTYEQYF.

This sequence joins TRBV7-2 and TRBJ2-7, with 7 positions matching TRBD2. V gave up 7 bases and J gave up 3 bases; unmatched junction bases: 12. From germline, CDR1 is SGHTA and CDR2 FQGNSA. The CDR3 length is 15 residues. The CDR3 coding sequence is TGTGCCAGCACGAGGGGTGCGGGGGTTGGCTACGAGCAGTACTTC. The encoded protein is CASTRGAGVGYEQYF.

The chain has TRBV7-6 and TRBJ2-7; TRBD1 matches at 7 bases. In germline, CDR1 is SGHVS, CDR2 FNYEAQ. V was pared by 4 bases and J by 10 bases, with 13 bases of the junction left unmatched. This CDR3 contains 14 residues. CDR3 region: CASSYRTGGRIQYF. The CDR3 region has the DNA TGTGCCAGCAGCTACCGGACAGGAGGTCGTATCCAGTACTTC.

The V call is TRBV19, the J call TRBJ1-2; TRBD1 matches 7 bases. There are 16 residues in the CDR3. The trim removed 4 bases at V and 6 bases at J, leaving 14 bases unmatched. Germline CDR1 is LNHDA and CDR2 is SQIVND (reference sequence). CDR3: CASSTHPGTVRHGYTF. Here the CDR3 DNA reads TGTGCCAGTAGTACCCACCCCGGGACAGTTCGGCATGGCTACACCTTC.